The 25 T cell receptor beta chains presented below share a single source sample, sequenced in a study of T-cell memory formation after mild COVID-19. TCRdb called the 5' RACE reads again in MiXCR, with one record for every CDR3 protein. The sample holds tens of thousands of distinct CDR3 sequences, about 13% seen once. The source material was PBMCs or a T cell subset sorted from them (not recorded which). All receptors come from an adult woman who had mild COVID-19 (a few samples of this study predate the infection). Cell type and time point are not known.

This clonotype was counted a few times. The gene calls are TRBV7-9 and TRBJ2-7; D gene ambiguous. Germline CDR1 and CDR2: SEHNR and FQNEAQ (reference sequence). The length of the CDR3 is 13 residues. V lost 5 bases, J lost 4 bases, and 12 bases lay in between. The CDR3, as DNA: TGTGCCAGCAGCCCGGACGGACCTTACGAGCAGTACTTC. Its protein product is CASSPDGPYEQYF.

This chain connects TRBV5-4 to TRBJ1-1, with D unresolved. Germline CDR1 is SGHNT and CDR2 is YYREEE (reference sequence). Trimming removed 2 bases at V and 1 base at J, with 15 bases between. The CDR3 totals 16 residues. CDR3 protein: CASSFGRLDENTEAFF. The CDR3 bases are TGTGCCAGCAGCTTCGGACGCTTGGATGAGAACACTGAAGCTTTCTTT.

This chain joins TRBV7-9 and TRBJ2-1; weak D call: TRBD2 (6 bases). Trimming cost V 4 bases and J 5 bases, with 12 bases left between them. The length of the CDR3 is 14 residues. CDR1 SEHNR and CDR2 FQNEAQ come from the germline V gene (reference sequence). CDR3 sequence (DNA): TGTGCCAGCAGCTGGCTAGCGTCCCACAATGAGCAGTTCTTC. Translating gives CASSWLASHNEQFF.

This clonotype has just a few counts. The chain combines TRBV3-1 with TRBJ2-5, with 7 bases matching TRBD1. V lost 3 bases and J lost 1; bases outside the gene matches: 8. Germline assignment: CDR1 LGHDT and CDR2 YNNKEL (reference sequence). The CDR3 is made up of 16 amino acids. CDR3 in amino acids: CASSHQGGQLQETQYF. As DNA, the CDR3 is TGTGCCAGCAGCCACCAAGGGGGACAGCTCCAAGAGACCCAGTACTTC.

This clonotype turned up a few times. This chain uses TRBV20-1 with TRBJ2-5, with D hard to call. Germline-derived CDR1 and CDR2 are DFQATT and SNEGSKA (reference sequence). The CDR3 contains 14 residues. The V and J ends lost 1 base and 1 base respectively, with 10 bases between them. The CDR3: CSARVGLPQETQYF. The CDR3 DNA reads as TGCAGTGCTAGAGTGGGCCTCCCCCAAGAGACCCAGTACTTC.

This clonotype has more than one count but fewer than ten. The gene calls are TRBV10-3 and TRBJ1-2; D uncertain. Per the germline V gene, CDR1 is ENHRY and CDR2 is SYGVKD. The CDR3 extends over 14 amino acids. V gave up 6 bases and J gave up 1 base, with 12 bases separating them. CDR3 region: CAIRLDGSNYGYTF. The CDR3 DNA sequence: TGTGCCATCAGATTGGACGGTAGTAACTATGGCTACACCTTC.

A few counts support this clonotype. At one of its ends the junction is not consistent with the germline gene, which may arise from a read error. The CDR3 here is CASSVDRGTGELFF. As DNA, the CDR3 is TGTGCCAGCAGTGTAGACCGAGGCACCGGGGAGCTGTTTTTT. J is TRBJ2-2 and V is TRBV9; no definite D call. The CDR3 totals 14 residues. The germline V gene has CDR1 SGDLS and CDR2 YYNGEE.

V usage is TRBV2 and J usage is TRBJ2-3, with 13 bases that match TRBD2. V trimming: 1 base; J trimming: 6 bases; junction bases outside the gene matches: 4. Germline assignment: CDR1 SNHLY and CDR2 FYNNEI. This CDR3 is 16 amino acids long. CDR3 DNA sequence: TGTGCCAGCAGTGAAGGTGGACTAGCGGGGGCGGATACGCAGTATTTT. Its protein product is CASSEGGLAGADTQYF.

The CDR3 sequence: CASSLNSGTSYNEQFF. Here the CDR3 DNA reads TGTGCCAGCAGTCTGAATTCCGGGACTTCTTACAATGAGCAGTTCTTC. The gene calls are TRBV3-1 and TRBJ2-1; D may be TRBD2 (6 bases). CDR1 is LGHDT and CDR2 is YNNKEL in the germline V gene (reference sequence). The CDR3 contains 16 residues. V dropped 6 bases and J dropped 4 bases, with 19 bases sitting between them.

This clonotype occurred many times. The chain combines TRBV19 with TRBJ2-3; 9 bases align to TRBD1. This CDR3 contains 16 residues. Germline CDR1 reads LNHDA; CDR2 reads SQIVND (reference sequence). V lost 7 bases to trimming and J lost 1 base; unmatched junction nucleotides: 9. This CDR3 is CASTPRDRVGTDTQYF. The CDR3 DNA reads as TGTGCCAGTACCCCCCGGGACAGGGTAGGCACAGATACGCAGTATTTT. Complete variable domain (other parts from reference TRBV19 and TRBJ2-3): DGGITQSPKYLFRKEGQNVTLSCEQNLNHDAMYWYRQDPGQGLRLIYYSQIVNDFQKGDIAEGYSVSREKKESFPLTVTSAQKNPTAFYLCASTPRDRVGTDTQYFGPGTRLTVL.

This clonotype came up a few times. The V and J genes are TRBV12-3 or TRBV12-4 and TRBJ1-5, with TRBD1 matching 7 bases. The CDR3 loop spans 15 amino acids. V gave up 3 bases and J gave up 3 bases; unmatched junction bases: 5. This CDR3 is CASSLTGNTNQPQHF. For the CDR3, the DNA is TGTGCCAGCAGTTTGACAGGGAACACCAATCAGCCCCAGCATTTT.

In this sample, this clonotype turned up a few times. As DNA, the CDR3 is TGTGCCAGCGGAGGAAACCCTCAGTACTTC. Translated: CASGGNPQYF. The chain is built from TRBV2 and TRBJ2-4; D is perhaps TRBD2 (5 bases). The CDR3 contains 10 residues. V shed 8 bases and J shed 12 bases, with 11 bases lying between them. The germline CDR1 and CDR2 sequences are SNHLY and FYNNEI. Filled out from reference TRBV2 and TRBJ2-4, the complete variable domain reads EPEVTQTPSHQVTQMGQEVILRCVPISNHLYFYWYRQILGQKVEFLVSFYNNEISEKSEIFDDQFSVERPDGSNFTLKIRSTKLEDSAMYFCASGGNPQYFGAGTRLSVL.

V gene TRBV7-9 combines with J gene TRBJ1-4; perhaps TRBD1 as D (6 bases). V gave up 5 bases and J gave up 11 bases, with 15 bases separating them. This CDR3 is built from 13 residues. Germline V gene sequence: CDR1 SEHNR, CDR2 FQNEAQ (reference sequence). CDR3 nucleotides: TGTGCCAGCAGCAAACCGGGACATGGGAAACTGTTTTTT. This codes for CASSKPGHGKLFF.

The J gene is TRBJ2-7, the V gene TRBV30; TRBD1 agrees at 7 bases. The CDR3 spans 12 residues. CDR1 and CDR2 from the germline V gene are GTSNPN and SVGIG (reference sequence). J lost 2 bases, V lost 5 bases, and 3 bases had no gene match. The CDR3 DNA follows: TGTGCCTGGGGGACAGTTGCCTACGAGCAGTACTTC. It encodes CAWGTVAYEQYF.

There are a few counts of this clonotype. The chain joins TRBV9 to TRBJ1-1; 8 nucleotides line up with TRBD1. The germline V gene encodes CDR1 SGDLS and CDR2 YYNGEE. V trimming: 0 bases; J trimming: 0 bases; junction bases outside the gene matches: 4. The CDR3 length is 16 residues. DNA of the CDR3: TGTGCCAGCAGCGTAGGCTCAGGGGGCATGAACACTGAAGCTTTCTTT. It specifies CASSVGSGGMNTEAFF.

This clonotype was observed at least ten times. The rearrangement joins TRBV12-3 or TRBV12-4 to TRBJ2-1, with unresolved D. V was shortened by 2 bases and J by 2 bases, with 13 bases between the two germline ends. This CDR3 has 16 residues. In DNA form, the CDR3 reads TGTGCCAGCAGTTTATCTATACTGATACCCTACAATGAGCAGTTCTTC. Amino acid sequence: CASSLSILIPYNEQFF.

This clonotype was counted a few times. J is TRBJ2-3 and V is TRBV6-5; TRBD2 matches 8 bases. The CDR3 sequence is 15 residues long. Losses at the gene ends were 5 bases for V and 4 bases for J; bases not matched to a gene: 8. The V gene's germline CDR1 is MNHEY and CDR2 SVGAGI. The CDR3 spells CASSLRGGSSDTQYF. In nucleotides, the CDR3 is TGTGCCAGCAGTCTCCGGGGGGGCTCTTCAGATACGCAGTATTTT.

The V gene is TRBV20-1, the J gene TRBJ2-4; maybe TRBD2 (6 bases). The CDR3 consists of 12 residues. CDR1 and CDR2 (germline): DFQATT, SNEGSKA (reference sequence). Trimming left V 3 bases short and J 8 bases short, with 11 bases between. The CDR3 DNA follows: TGCAGTGCTAGGGGACTTAACGACATTCAGTACTTC. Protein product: CSARGLNDIQYF.

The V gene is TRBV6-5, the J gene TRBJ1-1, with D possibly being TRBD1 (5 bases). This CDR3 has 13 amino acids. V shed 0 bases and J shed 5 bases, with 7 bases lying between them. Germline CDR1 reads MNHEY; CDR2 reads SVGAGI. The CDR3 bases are TGTGCCAGCAGTTACTCCAGGGAAACTGAAGCTTTCTTT. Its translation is CASSYSRETEAFF.

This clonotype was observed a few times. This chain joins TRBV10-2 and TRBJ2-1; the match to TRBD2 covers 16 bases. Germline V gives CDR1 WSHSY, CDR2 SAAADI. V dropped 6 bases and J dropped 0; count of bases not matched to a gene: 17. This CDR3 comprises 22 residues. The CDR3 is CASRRGTSGRASPDFSYNEQFF. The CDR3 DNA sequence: TGCGCCAGCAGAAGAGGGACTAGCGGGAGGGCCAGTCCCGACTTCTCCTACAATGAGCAGTTCTTC.

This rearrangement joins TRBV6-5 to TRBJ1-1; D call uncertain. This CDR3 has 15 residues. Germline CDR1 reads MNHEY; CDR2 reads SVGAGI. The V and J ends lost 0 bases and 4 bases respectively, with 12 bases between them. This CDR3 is CASSYSYEQATEAFF. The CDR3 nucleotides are TGTGCCAGCAGTTACTCGTATGAGCAGGCCACTGAAGCTTTCTTT.

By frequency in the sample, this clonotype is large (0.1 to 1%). The CDR3 protein is CASIGTGSRVSGGAFF. DNA for the CDR3: TGTGCCAGTATCGGGACAGGGTCTCGAGTATCAGGGGGAGCTTTCTTT. The chain is built from TRBV19 and TRBJ1-1, with 9 bases matching TRBD1. Germline CDR1 and CDR2: LNHDA and SQIVND (reference sequence). The CDR3 totals 16 residues. V lost 7 bases to trimming and J lost 10 bases; unmatched junction nucleotides: 19.

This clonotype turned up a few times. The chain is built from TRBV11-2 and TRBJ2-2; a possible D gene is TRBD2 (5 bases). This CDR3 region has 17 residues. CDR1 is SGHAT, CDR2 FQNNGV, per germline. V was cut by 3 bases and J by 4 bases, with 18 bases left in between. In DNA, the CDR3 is TGTGCCAGCAGCTTGCTCGAGGGAGCTCTGAGCACCGGGGAGCTGTTTTTT. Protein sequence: CASSLLEGALSTGELFF.

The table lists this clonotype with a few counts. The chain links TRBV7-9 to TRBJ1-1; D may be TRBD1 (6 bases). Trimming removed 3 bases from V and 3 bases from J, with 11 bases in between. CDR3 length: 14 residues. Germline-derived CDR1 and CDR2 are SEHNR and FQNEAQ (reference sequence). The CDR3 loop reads CASSFPGVYTEAFF. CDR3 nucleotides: TGTGCCAGCAGCTTCCCAGGGGTCTACACTGAAGCTTTCTTT. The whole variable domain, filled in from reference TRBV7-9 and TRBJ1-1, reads DTGVSQNPRHKITKRGQNVTFRCDPISEHNRLYWYRQTLGQGPEFLTYFQNEAQLEKSRLLSDRFSAERPKGSFSTLEIQRTEQGDSAMYLCASSFPGVYTEAFFGQGTRLTVV.

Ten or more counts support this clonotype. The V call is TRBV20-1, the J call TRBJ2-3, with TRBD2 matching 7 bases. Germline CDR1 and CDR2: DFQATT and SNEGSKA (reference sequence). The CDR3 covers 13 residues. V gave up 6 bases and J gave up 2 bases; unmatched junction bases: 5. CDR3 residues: CSASGRVTDTQYF. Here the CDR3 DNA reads TGCAGTGCCTCGGGGAGGGTCACAGATACGCAGTATTTT.